This T cell receptor beta chain was retrieved from a study of T cell changes during pregnancy in multiple sclerosis. This clone showed up just once. J lost 4 bases, V lost 8 bases, and 9 bases had no gene match. This CDR3 contains 16 residues. Germline V gives CDR1 SNHLY, CDR2 FYNNEI. Sequencing used immunoSEQ multiplex PCR; TCRdb keeps in-frame clones, though not all of them. This sample has about 120,000 clones, with about 90% found just once. Sequenced here: peripheral blood, sampled in the third trimester of pregnancy. The sequence derives from a female donor with multiple sclerosis, enrolled in a pregnancy study. The V gene is TRBV2, the J gene TRBJ1-3, with 12 bases that match TRBD1. The DNA of the CDR3 is TGTGCCAGCGGAAGGGACAGGGGGCCGGCGGGAAACACCATATATTTT. Amino acid sequence: CASGRDRGPAGNTIYF.